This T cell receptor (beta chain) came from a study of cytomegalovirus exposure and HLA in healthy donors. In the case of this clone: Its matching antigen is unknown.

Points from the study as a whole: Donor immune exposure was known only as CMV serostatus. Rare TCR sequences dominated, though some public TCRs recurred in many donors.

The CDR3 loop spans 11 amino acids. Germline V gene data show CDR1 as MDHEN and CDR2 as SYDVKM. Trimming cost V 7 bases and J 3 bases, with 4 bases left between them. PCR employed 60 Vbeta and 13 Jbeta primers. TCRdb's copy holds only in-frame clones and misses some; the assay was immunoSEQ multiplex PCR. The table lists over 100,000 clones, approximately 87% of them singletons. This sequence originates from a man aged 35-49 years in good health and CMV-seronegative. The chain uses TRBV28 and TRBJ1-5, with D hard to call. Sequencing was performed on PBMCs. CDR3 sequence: CASIINQPQHF. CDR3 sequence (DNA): TGTGCCAGCATCATCAATCAGCCCCAGCATTTT.